Listed below are T cell receptor beta chains from one sample, sequenced in a study of blood T cell repertoires in COVID-19. Sequencing used immunoSEQ multiplex PCR; TCRdb keeps in-frame clones, though not all of them. The data show about 150,000 clones, around 83% seen once. The sample taken for sequencing was peripheral blood. Receptor source: a woman aged 70 to 79 who had recovered from COVID-19. Both conserved end residues are part of each CDR3. D genes are given only for firm matches. Clone sizes are given selectively: once, few, many, or a class where the clone is expanded.

abundance: NA; v_gene: TRBV9; d_gene: NA; len: 18; j_gene: TRBJ2-2; CDR3nt: TGTGCCAGCAGCGGACGTAGGGGCTACCCCGCGAACACCGGGGAGCTGTTTTTT; CDR3aa: CASSGRRGYPANTGELFF
abundance: NA; v_gene: TRBV10-3; d_gene: NA; len: 15; j_gene: TRBJ2-2; CDR3nt: TGTGCCATCAGTGACCCGACAGGCTTCACCGGGGAGCTGTTTTTT; CDR3aa: CAISDPTGFTGELFF
abundance: NA; v_gene: TRBV4-1; d_gene: NA; len: 17; j_gene: TRBJ2-5; CDR3nt: TGCGCCAGCAGCCAGCGGGGACGGGCAGAGTACCAAGAGACCCAGTACTTC; CDR3aa: CASSQRGRAEYQETQYF
abundance: once; v_gene: TRBV6-2/TRBV6-3; d_gene: NA; len: 16; j_gene: TRBJ2-1; CDR3nt: TGTGCCAGCAGTTCGGCCAGGGGGGACTCCTACAATGAGCAGTTCTTC; CDR3aa: CASSSARGDSYNEQFF
abundance: NA; v_gene: TRBV11-3; d_gene: NA; len: 13; j_gene: TRBJ1-1; CDR3nt: TGTGCCAGCAGGTTACAGGCCGGGGGTGAAGCTTTCTTT; CDR3aa: CASRLQAGGEAFF
abundance: NA; v_gene: TRBV7-8; d_gene: TRBD1; len: 14; j_gene: TRBJ1-2; CDR3nt: TGTGCCAGCAGCTTAGGGGACAGGGGGGTAGGCTACACCTTC; CDR3aa: CASSLGDRGVGYTF
abundance: NA; v_gene: TRBV12-5; d_gene: NA; len: 13; j_gene: TRBJ1-2; CDR3nt: TGTGCTAGTGGTTTGAGACGGGGGGGTGGCTACACCTTC; CDR3aa: CASGLRRGGGYTF
abundance: NA; v_gene: TRBV11-2; d_gene: TRBD1; len: 16; j_gene: TRBJ1-4; CDR3nt: TGTGCCAGCAGCCCGACAGGGGGAACAACTAATGAAAAACTGTTTTTT; CDR3aa: CASSPTGGTTNEKLFF
abundance: many; v_gene: TRBV19; d_gene: TRBD2; len: 14; j_gene: TRBJ2-7; CDR3nt: TGTGCCAGTAGCCAACTAGCGGGAGTCTACGAGCAGTACTTC; CDR3aa: CASSQLAGVYEQYF
abundance: NA; v_gene: TRBV28; d_gene: TRBD2; len: 17; j_gene: TRBJ2-1; CDR3nt: TGTGCCAGCAGTTCCCTGGGGCTAGCGGGGCCCTACAATGAGCAGTTCTTC; CDR3aa: CASSSLGLAGPYNEQFF
abundance: NA; v_gene: TRBV7-7; d_gene: TRBD1; len: 17; j_gene: TRBJ2-3; CDR3nt: TGTGCTAGCAGCCCGACCCAGGGGGCCGGGAGCACAGATACGCAGTATTTT; CDR3aa: CASSPTQGAGSTDTQYF
abundance: NA; v_gene: TRBV4-3; d_gene: TRBD2; len: 16; j_gene: TRBJ2-5; CDR3nt: TGCGCCAGCAGCCAAGCGGGAGGGAGGCCAGGGGAGACCCAGTACTTC; CDR3aa: CASSQAGGRPGETQYF
abundance: once; v_gene: TRBV10-3; d_gene: NA; len: 12; j_gene: TRBJ1-5; CDR3nt: TGTGCCATCAGCGGGGGGGATCAGCCCCAGCATTTT; CDR3aa: CAISGGDQPQHF
abundance: NA; v_gene: TRBV6-5; d_gene: TRBD1; len: 13; j_gene: TRBJ1-2; CDR3nt: TGTGCCAGCAGTTACTGGCAGGGGGCTGGCTACACCTTC; CDR3aa: CASSYWQGAGYTF
abundance: once; v_gene: TRBV6-2/TRBV6-3; d_gene: TRBD1; len: 18; j_gene: TRBJ1-5; CDR3nt: TGTGCCAGCAGTCTCAGGCCTGGGACAGGGGGACACAATCAGCCCCAGCATTTT; CDR3aa: CASSLRPGTGGHNQPQHF
abundance: NA; v_gene: TRBV5-5; d_gene: NA; len: 14; j_gene: TRBJ1-1; CDR3nt: TGTGCCAGCAGCCCCTTGGGGGGGAACACTGAAGCTTTCTTT; CDR3aa: CASSPLGGNTEAFF
abundance: NA; v_gene: TRBV6-5; d_gene: NA; len: 14; j_gene: TRBJ1-2; CDR3nt: TGTGCCAGCAGCGGGGGGGGGCAGGACTATGGCTACACCTTC; CDR3aa: CASSGGGQDYGYTF
abundance: NA; v_gene: TRBV5-1; d_gene: TRBD2; len: 16; j_gene: TRBJ2-3; CDR3nt: TGCGCCAGCAGCTTGGGGGTAGCGGGTAACACAGATACGCAGTATTTT; CDR3aa: CASSLGVAGNTDTQYF
abundance: few; v_gene: TRBV28; d_gene: NA; len: 12; j_gene: TRBJ1-1; CDR3nt: TGTGCCGGGGGGGGCCGGAACACTGAAGCTTTCTTT; CDR3aa: CAGGGRNTEAFF
abundance: once; v_gene: TRBV10-3; d_gene: NA; len: 15; j_gene: TRBJ2-2; CDR3nt: TGTGCCATCAGGGCCGGGAGTCCAAACACCGGGGAGCTGTTTTTT; CDR3aa: CAIRAGSPNTGELFF